This T cell receptor beta chain is drawn from a study of T cell changes during pregnancy in multiple sclerosis. The method was immunoSEQ multiplex PCR; TCRdb's version includes in-frame clones alone and lacks a portion of them. The sample carries 45,000 to 70,000 clones, about 90% recorded once. V shed 4 bases and J shed 8 bases, with 16 bases lying between them. CDR1 and CDR2 (germline): SGDLS, YYNGEE. The CDR3 runs 14 residues. Sequenced here: peripheral blood, sampled in the third trimester of pregnancy. This sequence originates from a female donor in good health, enrolled as a control in a pregnancy study. The chain uses TRBV9 and TRBJ2-4, with TRBD2 as a possible D gene (5 bases). The CDR3 loop reads CASSPDLQRDIQYF. Here the CDR3 DNA reads TGTGCCAGCAGCCCTGACCTCCAGAGGGACATTCAGTACTTC.